Listed here are 7 T cell receptor beta chains from one sample, sequenced in a study of technical replicates of blood from a few donors. This table comes from immunoSEQ multiplex PCR, and its TCRdb copy is limited to in-frame clones, with some not included. The sample has 84,000 or so clones, over 90% seen once. The sequenced material came from T cells isolated from PBMCs. The receptor set was obtained from a human donor in good health.

The V and J genes are TRBV4-2 and TRBJ2-5; tentatively, D is TRBD2 (6 bases). Germline CDR1 and CDR2: LGHNA and YNFKEQ. The CDR3 is 14 amino acids. Trimming took 4 bases from V and 5 from J, leaving 14 bases between them. CDR3 loop: CASSPGRGGETQYF. CDR3 coding DNA: TGTGCCAGCAGCCCGGGGCGGGGTGGGGAGACCCAGTACTTC.

The rearrangement links TRBV19 to TRBJ1-5; D is unresolved. The V end lost 0 bases, the J end lost 7 bases, and 13 bases lay between the germline ends. The germline V gene has CDR1 LNHDA and CDR2 SQIVND (reference sequence). The length of the CDR3 is 15 residues. Here the CDR3 reads CASSIDLPSRQPQHF. The CDR3 nucleotides are TGTGCCAGTAGTATAGATCTGCCCTCCAGACAGCCCCAGCATTTT.

This sequence joins TRBV10-3 and TRBJ1-5; weak D call: TRBD1 (5 bases). CDR3 length: 15 residues. Trimming removed 0 bases from V and 6 bases from J, with 12 bases in between. CDR1 and CDR2 from the germline V gene are ENHRY and SYGVKD. CDR3 sequence: CAISESSQGGQPQHF. CDR3 nucleotide sequence: TGTGCCATCAGTGAGTCCAGTCAGGGAGGTCAGCCCCAGCATTTT.

The chain couples TRBV5-1 to TRBJ2-1; 10 positions agree with TRBD2. J gave up 9 bases and V 2 bases, and 8 bases lay outside the gene matches. The germline gives CDR1 SGHRS, CDR2 YFSETQ. The CDR3 totals 15 residues. In DNA form, the CDR3 reads TGCGCCAGCAGCTTAAGCCTAGCGGGAGACGGTGAGCAGTTCTTC. It translates to CASSLSLAGDGEQFF.

This clone was recorded once. This sequence joins TRBV27 and TRBJ2-5; D remains ambiguous. V lost 4 bases, J lost 5 bases, and 11 bases lay in between. Per germline, CDR1 MNHEY and CDR2 SMNVEV (reference sequence). The CDR3 covers 13 residues. This CDR3 reads CASSSGIRETQYF. CDR3 sequence (DNA): TGTGCCAGCAGTTCCGGTATCCGGGAGACCCAGTACTTC.

The chain is built from TRBV5-4 and TRBJ2-7; 7 bases agree with TRBD2. This CDR3 has 14 amino acids. Germline V lookup: CDR1 SGHNT, CDR2 YYREEE (reference sequence). V shed 1 base, J shed 4 bases, and the junction held 5 bases outside the gene matches. The CDR3 here is CASSLLPSGYEQYF. The CDR3 nucleotides read TGTGCCAGCAGCTTGTTGCCTAGCGGTTACGAGCAGTACTTC.

V usage is TRBV6-5 and J usage is TRBJ2-1; D possibly corresponds to TRBD2 (6 bases). V shed 2 bases and J shed 3 bases, with 14 bases lying between them. The V gene's germline CDR1 is MNHEY and CDR2 SVGAGI. This CDR3 is 16 amino acids long. The CDR3 region has the DNA TGTGCCAGCAGTTACCGCCGGCGCGGGGTCTACAATGAGCAGTTCTTC. This translates into CASSYRRRGVYNEQFF.